Each of the 25 T cell receptor beta chains below was sequenced from the same sample in a study of T cell responses to AZD1222 COVID-19 vaccine. Clones were sequenced by immunoSEQ multiplex PCR, and TCRdb holds only the in-frame ones, with some missing. The sample has about 180,000 clones; more than 75% are singletons. Material: peripheral blood, obtained 28 days after the second AZD1222 dose. Receptors were obtained from an adult who received the AZD1222 COVID-19 vaccine.

The chain couples TRBV12-3 or TRBV12-4 to TRBJ2-5; D perhaps matches TRBD1 (6 bases). Trimming removed 8 bases at V and 0 bases at J, with 10 bases between. This CDR3 region has 13 residues. CDR3 in DNA: TGTGCCAGCGGATGGACAGACCAAGAGACCCAGTACTTC. Residues: CASGWTDQETQYF.

V and J are TRBV28 and TRBJ1-3; D not certain. The CDR3 has 14 residues. The germline V gene has CDR1 MDHEN and CDR2 SYDVKM. V shed 7 bases and J shed 0 bases, with 10 bases lying between them. Here the CDR3 reads CASKAARSGNTIYF. The DNA for the CDR3 is TGTGCCAGCAAGGCTGCCCGCTCTGGAAACACCATATATTTT.

V gene TRBV7-2 combines with J gene TRBJ2-3; D is unresolved. V shed 3 bases and J shed 2 bases, with 3 bases lying between them. The CDR3 runs to 12 residues. Per germline, CDR1 SGHTA and CDR2 FQGNSA. The CDR3 nucleotides are TGTGCCAGCAGCTTGCCCACAGATACGCAGTATTTT. As protein: CASSLPTDTQYF. Looking up the rest from reference TRBV7-2 and TRBJ2-3 gives the full variable domain: GAGVSQSPSNKVTEKGKDVELRCDPISGHTALYWYRQSLGQGLEFLIYFQGNSAPDKSGLPSDRFSAERTGGSVSTLTIQRTQQEDSAVYLCASSLPTDTQYFGPGTRLTVL.

This sequence joins TRBV24-1 and TRBJ2-3, with no clear D. Germline CDR1 is KGHDR and CDR2 is SFDVKD. The V end lost 10 bases, the J end lost 0 bases, and 7 bases lay between the germline ends. The CDR3 extends over 12 amino acids. The CDR3 sequence: CATALSTDTQYF. The CDR3 nucleotides are TGTGCCACGGCCCTAAGCACAGATACGCAGTATTTT.

This chain uses TRBV7-2 with TRBJ2-6; D is perhaps TRBD2 (5 bases). Germline assignment: CDR1 SGHTA and CDR2 FQGNSA. This CDR3 has 16 amino acids. Trimming removed 1 base from V and 0 bases from J, with 7 bases in between. The CDR3 loop reads CASSLVSGSGANVLTF. The DNA for the CDR3 is TGTGCCAGCAGCTTAGTGAGCGGCTCTGGGGCCAACGTCCTGACTTTC.

This chain connects TRBV5-1 to TRBJ2-7, with TRBD2 matching over 9 bases. The ends lost 2 bases at V and 6 bases at J; junction bases unmatched: 15. Germline V CDR1 and CDR2: SGHRS, YFSETQ. The CDR3 spans 17 residues. CDR3 nucleotides: TGCGCCAGCAGCTTCTCTACGGGGCGGGAGGGAGCCCTCGAGCAGTACTTC. Protein: CASSFSTGREGALEQYF. Full variable domain (missing parts from reference TRBV5-1 and TRBJ2-7): KAGVTQTPRYLIKTRGQQVTLSCSPISGHRSVSWYQQTPGQGLQFLFEYFSETQRNKGNFPGRFSGRQFSNSRSEMNVSTLELGDSALYLCASSFSTGREGALEQYFGPGTRLTVT.

The chain recombines TRBV5-1 with TRBJ1-5, with D unclear. Per the germline V gene, CDR1 is SGHRS and CDR2 is YFSETQ. The CDR3 loop spans 13 amino acids. V lost 0 bases and J 7 bases, leaving 8 bases between the germline ends. CDR3 coding DNA: TGCGCCAGCAGCTTGGGCGAACGGCAGCCCCAGCATTTT. Amino acid sequence: CASSLGERQPQHF.

In nucleotides, the CDR3 is TGTGCCAGTACCCTGAGGGCAGGGAACTATAATTCACCCCTCCACTTT. Translated, it gives CASTLRAGNYNSPLHF. The chain joins TRBV19 to TRBJ1-6; perhaps TRBD1 as D (5 bases). Germline V CDR1 and CDR2: LNHDA, SQIVND (reference sequence). This CDR3 region has 16 residues. The germline V and J ends were trimmed by 7 bases and 3 bases, with 16 bases remaining between them.

This chain joins TRBV5-1 and TRBJ2-2; D gene ambiguous. The CDR3 is made up of 14 amino acids. Trimming removed 3 bases at V and 7 bases at J, with 13 bases between. Germline V gene data show CDR1 as SGHRS and CDR2 as YFSETQ. The CDR3 spells CASSSRTLLGELFF. DNA for the CDR3: TGCGCCAGCAGCTCCCGGACCCTCCTCGGGGAGCTGTTTTTT.

The V gene is TRBV3-1 (or the pseudogene TRBV3-2), the J gene TRBJ1-1; 11 positions match TRBD1. CDR3 length: 12 residues. CDR1 LGHDT and CDR2 YNNKEL come from the germline V gene (reference sequence). Trimming cost V 5 bases and J 14 bases; bases outside gene matches: 7. The DNA for the CDR3 is TGTGCCAGCAGCTGGGGACAGGGGGGTCTGTTCTTT. This gives the protein CASSWGQGGLFF.

This clone is a singleton in its sample. This rearrangement joins TRBV19 to TRBJ2-1; 7 nucleotides line up with TRBD1. With V trimmed by 6 bases and J by 2 bases, 7 bases remained unmatched. The germline CDR1 and CDR2 sequences are LNHDA and SQIVND (reference sequence). The CDR3 sequence is 15 residues long. CDR3: CASRDRERAYNEQFF. CDR3 nucleotides: TGTGCCAGTAGAGACAGGGAGCGCGCCTACAATGAGCAGTTCTTC.

This clone was counted only a few times. J is TRBJ1-2 and V is TRBV7-2; D is unclear. This CDR3 comprises 12 residues. The V end lost 2 bases, the J end lost 8 bases, and 9 bases lay between the germline ends. The germline CDR1 and CDR2 sequences are SGHTA and FQGNSA. The CDR3 is CASSLSGLGYTF. The CDR3 region has the DNA TGTGCCAGCAGCTTAAGTGGACTGGGCTACACCTTC.

The chain links TRBV4-3 to TRBJ1-1, with D perhaps TRBD1 (6 bases). Trimming took off 3 bases at V and 3 bases at J, with 11 bases between the two ends. CDR3 size: 14 residues. Germline V lookup: CDR1 LGHNA, CDR2 YSLEER. CDR3 loop: CASSQLRGYTEAFF. The DNA for the CDR3 is TGCGCCAGCAGCCAGCTCAGGGGTTACACTGAAGCTTTCTTT.

A single count supports this clone. One end of the junction is discordant with germline, which a read error may explain. V and J are TRBV18 and TRBJ1-1; TRBD1 agrees at 8 bases. This CDR3 contains 15 residues. The germline V gene encodes CDR1 KGHSH and CDR2 LQKENI. In nucleotides, the CDR3 is TGTGCCAGCTCATCACCGGGACAGGAGAACACTGAAGCTTTCTTT. This encodes CASSSPGQENTEAFF.

This clone showed up just once. The chain joins TRBV7-2 to TRBJ1-3; 9 bases are a match to TRBD1. This CDR3 has 15 residues. The germline CDR1 and CDR2 sequences are SGHTA and FQGNSA. Losses at the gene ends were 5 bases for V and 6 bases for J; bases not matched to a gene: 8. The CDR3 region has the DNA TGTGCCAGCAGCCCCGGGGACAGGGTGAAAAACACCATATATTTT. Encoded protein: CASSPGDRVKNTIYF.

The rearrangement links TRBV23-1 to TRBJ2-7; TRBD2 aligns across 9 bases. TRBV23-1 is identified as an open reading frame with a role that is uncertain. V lost 7 bases, J lost 3 bases, and 19 bases stayed unmatched. This CDR3 spans 18 amino acids. The DNA of the CDR3 is TGCGCCAGCATCTTAAAAGAAGCGGGAGGCCCCTTCTACTACGAGCAGTACTTC. It yields the protein CASILKEAGGPFYYEQYF.

This rearrangement joins TRBV19 to TRBJ2-2, with a tentative D call TRBD1 (6 bases). The V end was cut by 1 base, the J end by 6 bases, with 12 bases between. The CDR3 is made up of 15 amino acids. The V gene's germline CDR1 is LNHDA and CDR2 SQIVND (reference sequence). The CDR3 region is CASSIVQGTPGELFF. For the CDR3, the DNA is TGTGCCAGTAGTATAGTACAGGGTACCCCCGGGGAGCTGTTTTTT.

The chain employs TRBV18 and TRBJ2-7, with a possible D match to TRBD1 (5 bases). CDR1 is KGHSH and CDR2 is LQKENI in the germline V gene. Trimming took off 6 bases at V and 3 bases at J, with 18 bases between the two ends. The CDR3 covers 15 residues. The CDR3 protein is CASSPGIHLLYEQYF. CDR3 nucleotides: TGTGCCAGCTCCCCAGGGATCCACCTGCTCTACGAGCAGTACTTC.

J is TRBJ2-1 and V is TRBV6-2 or TRBV6-3, with D perhaps given as TRBD1 or TRBD2 (5 bases each). Germline V lookup: CDR1 MNHEY, CDR2 SVGEGT. The CDR3 has 13 amino acids. V lost 4 bases and J lost 9, with 13 bases in between. In DNA form, the CDR3 reads TGTGCCAGCAGTTGGGACCCCCTGGGTGAGCAGTTCTTC. It yields the protein CASSWDPLGEQFF.

The V gene is TRBV11-2, the J gene TRBJ2-7; 8 nucleotides line up with TRBD1. Germline CDR1 reads SGHAT; CDR2 reads FQNNGV. V was pared by 6 bases and J by 3 bases, with 4 bases of the junction left unmatched. This CDR3 has 13 residues. CDR3 DNA: TGTGCCAGCAGTTCGGACAGGGTCTACGAGCAGTACTTC. Protein product: CASSSDRVYEQYF.

The chain employs TRBV9 and TRBJ2-3, with 9 bases aligning to TRBD2. CDR3 length: 15 amino acids. Germline loops: CDR1 SGDLS, CDR2 YYNGEE. J gave up 5 bases and V 2 bases, and 6 bases lay outside the gene matches. The CDR3: CASSVGAGGIDTQYF. The DNA for the CDR3 is TGTGCCAGCAGCGTGGGAGCGGGAGGTATAGATACGCAGTATTTT.

This chain links TRBV2 with TRBJ1-4; 10 positions match TRBD1. The CDR3 is 15 amino acids. Germline V gene data show CDR1 as SNHLY and CDR2 as FYNNEI. V shed 4 bases, J shed 6 bases, and the junction held 5 bases outside the gene matches. CDR3 in amino acids: CASSGIGQGDEKLFF. In nucleotides, the CDR3 is TGTGCCAGCAGTGGGATCGGACAGGGGGATGAAAAACTGTTTTTT.

This chain uses TRBV6-2 or TRBV6-3 with TRBJ1-5, with TRBD1 matching 10 bases. The CDR3 spans 14 residues. Germline V gives CDR1 MNHEY, CDR2 SVGEGT. V lost 5 bases, J lost 6 bases, and 4 bases stayed unmatched. The CDR3 DNA sequence: TGTGCCAGCAGTATGACAGGGGGCGTTCAGCCCCAGCATTTT. Amino acids: CASSMTGGVQPQHF.

The chain joins TRBV19 to TRBJ2-2; the D call may be TRBD1 or TRBD2 (5 bases each). V lost 3 bases, J lost 0 bases, and 11 bases lay in between. The CDR3 spans 16 residues. CDR1 is LNHDA, CDR2 SQIVND, per germline (reference sequence). As DNA, the CDR3 is TGTGCCAGTAGTATGGGGCTAGCCGCGAACACCGGGGAGCTGTTTTTT. Amino acid sequence: CASSMGLAANTGELFF.

A single count supports this clone. The chain employs TRBV27 and TRBJ2-1, with TRBD2 matching over 8 bases. Germline V gene sequence: CDR1 MNHEY, CDR2 SMNVEV (reference sequence). With V trimmed by 10 bases and J by 10 bases, 6 bases remained unmatched. This CDR3 has 11 residues. The CDR3 spells CATLGGVEQFF. As DNA, the CDR3 is TGTGCCACACTCGGGGGGGTCGAGCAGTTCTTC.